The 17 T cell receptor beta chains in this list originate from one sample, sequenced in a study of T cell repertoires in cytomegalovirus infection. TCRdb re-called the reads through MiXCR, storing one row per CDR3 protein. The sample gives tens of thousands of distinct CDR3 sequences, approximately 20% of which show up once; approximately 17% is in the top ten. These receptors have no identified antigens. The specimen sequenced was PBMCs, sequenced either directly or after in vitro stimulation (not recorded which). The receptors were sampled from a human donor in good health (CMV status not recorded). Some clones in this sample may be carry-over from other donors' samples.

The table lists this clonotype with a few counts. CDR3 amino acids: CATSKARRTGTLPETQYF. CDR3 nucleotide sequence: TGTGCCACCAGCAAAGCTCGACGGACAGGGACCCTCCCGGAGACCCAGTACTTC. The V and J genes are TRBV15 and TRBJ2-5; the match to TRBD1 covers 8 bases. V shed 4 bases and J 5 bases; nucleotides not matched to a gene: 18. The CDR3 has 18 residues. CDR1 is LNHNV, CDR2 YYDKDF, per germline (reference sequence).

In its sample, this clonotype was seen many times. The V and J genes are TRBV10-3 and TRBJ1-1, with TRBD1 matching 7 bases. The CDR3 runs 14 residues. CDR1 ENHRY and CDR2 SYGVKD come from the germline V gene. V shed 2 bases and J 0 bases; nucleotides not matched to a gene: 0. DNA for the CDR3: TGTGCCATCAGTGAGGGGACAGTGAACACTGAAGCTTTCTTT. Amino acids: CAISEGTVNTEAFF.

This clonotype was recorded at least ten times. The rearrangement links TRBV11-1 to TRBJ1-5, with D unresolved. From germline, CDR1 is SGHAT and CDR2 FQDESV (reference sequence). V was pared by 5 bases and J by 5 bases, with 10 bases between. This CDR3 region has 13 residues. This CDR3 is CASSDTVDQPQHF. CDR3 nucleotide sequence: TGTGCCAGCAGCGACACTGTAGATCAGCCCCAGCATTTT.

This chain connects TRBV29-1 to TRBJ2-2; no clear D. V was clipped by 2 bases and J by 2 bases, with 6 bases between them. This CDR3 spans 13 amino acids. From germline, CDR1 is SQVTM and CDR2 ANQGSEA. The CDR3, as DNA: TGCAGCGTTGAACTAGTCAACACCGGGGAGCTGTTTTTT. It is translated as CSVELVNTGELFF.

The CDR3 reads CASSLTVEGWDGYGYTF. The CDR3 DNA reads as TGTGCCAGCAGCCTTACGGTGGAGGGGTGGGATGGCTATGGCTACACCTTC. V usage is TRBV7-6 and J usage is TRBJ1-2, with a possible D match to TRBD1 (5 bases). Germline values: CDR1 SGHVS, CDR2 FNYEAQ. CDR3 size: 17 residues. Trimming removed 5 bases at V and 4 bases at J, with 23 bases between.

The chain carries TRBV4-3 and TRBJ2-3, with D possibly matching TRBD2 (6 bases). Trimming left V 4 bases short and J 4 bases short, with 21 bases between. Germline V gene lookup returns CDR1 LGHNA and CDR2 YSLEER. This CDR3 contains 17 residues. The CDR3 sequence: CASSPTGGRYIADTQYF. Here the CDR3 DNA reads TGCGCCAGCAGCCCGACTGGGGGGAGGTACATCGCAGATACGCAGTATTTT.

This clonotype was observed a handful of times. The genes are TRBV12-3 or TRBV12-4 and TRBJ1-4; D uncertain. The germline V and J ends were trimmed by 1 base and 6 bases, with 0 bases remaining between them. This CDR3 contains 11 residues. DNA for the CDR3: TGTGCCAGCAGTTTAGATGAAAAACTGTTTTTT. Protein: CASSLDEKLFF.

This clonotype was seen at least ten times. This chain uses TRBV12-3 or TRBV12-4 with TRBJ2-1, with 11 bases matching TRBD2. This CDR3 is built from 15 residues. Losses at the gene ends were 6 bases for V and 5 bases for J; bases not matched to a gene: 6. The CDR3 protein is CASRSTSGGHNEQFF. The CDR3 DNA reads TGTGCCAGCAGGTCCACTAGCGGGGGACACAATGAGCAGTTCTTC.

This clonotype was detected ten times or more. The CDR3 bases are TGTGCCAGCAGCGGGAACATCAACTACGAGCAGTACTTC. Translation: CASSGNINYEQYF. This chain connects TRBV7-8 to TRBJ2-7; no definite D call. This CDR3 has 13 amino acids. V shed 5 bases and J shed 3 bases, with 11 bases lying between them. Germline values: CDR1 SGHVS, CDR2 FQNEAQ.

With regard to this clonotype: A read error is possible here, since a much larger clone lies one base away. This chain joins TRBV5-6 and TRBJ1-2; D might be TRBD1 (5 bases). Germline V CDR1 and CDR2: SGHDT, YYEEEE. The CDR3 totals 15 residues. CDR3 residues: CSSSLYRGTSYGYTF. CDR3 bases: TGTTCCAGCAGCTTGTATCGGGGGACCTCCTATGGCTACACCTTC.

This chain links TRBV7-6 with TRBJ1-1; D not certain. Germline V gene lookup returns CDR1 SGHVS and CDR2 FNYEAQ. Trimming removed 5 bases at V and 1 base at J, with 11 bases between. The CDR3 is 14 amino acids. As DNA, the CDR3 is TGTGCCAGCAGCCCAGACGACGGGAACACTGAAGCTTTCTTT. Translation: CASSPDDGNTEAFF.

In this sample, this clonotype turned up many times. The J gene is TRBJ2-3, the V gene TRBV19, with unresolved D. Germline CDR1 reads LNHDA; CDR2 reads SQIVND (reference sequence). The CDR3 contains 15 residues. The V gene lost 5 bases and the J gene lost 2 bases, with 14 bases spanning the gap. The CDR3 DNA is TGTGCCAGTAGTGTAAACAGTTTCTTCACAGATACGCAGTATTTT. Protein sequence: CASSVNSFFTDTQYF.

This clonotype was recorded a few times. This sequence joins TRBV15 and TRBJ2-2, with TRBD1 matching 7 bases. Germline CDR1 reads LNHNV; CDR2 reads YYDKDF (reference sequence). The length of the CDR3 is 15 residues. Losses at the gene ends were 0 bases for V and 6 bases for J; bases not matched to a gene: 4. The CDR3 nucleotides read TGTGCCACCAGCAGAGACCGACAGGGCCCCGGGGAGCTGTTTTTT. As protein: CATSRDRQGPGELFF.

This clonotype was seen a few times. This chain joins TRBV12-3 or TRBV12-4 and TRBJ1-1; no firm D call. V lost 2 bases and J 11 bases, leaving 12 bases between the germline ends. The CDR3 length is 12 residues. CDR3 in amino acids: CASSLTTLGAFF. The CDR3 coding sequence is TGTGCCAGCAGTTTAACGACCCTTGGCGCTTTCTTT.

The sample holds a few counts of this clonotype. CDR3 residues: CSVARGGIAETQYF. As DNA, the CDR3 is TGCAGCGTTGCTCGTGGAGGGATAGCAGAGACCCAGTACTTC. V and J are TRBV29-1 and TRBJ2-5, with D perhaps matching TRBD2 (6 bases). Trimming pared 4 bases from V and 4 bases from J, leaving 16 bases between. Germline loops: CDR1 SQVTM, CDR2 ANQGSEA. The CDR3 extends over 14 amino acids.

This clonotype showed up many times. This chain's CDR3 is CASSDAGKGNTIYF. The CDR3 DNA reads as TGTGCCAGCAGTGACGCAGGGAAGGGAAACACCATATATTTT. The chain uses TRBV25-1 and TRBJ1-3; tentative D call: TRBD1 (5 bases). The V gene's germline CDR1 is MGHDK and CDR2 SYGVNS. This CDR3 spans 14 amino acids. The V and J ends lost 3 bases and 4 bases respectively, with 10 bases between them.

The chain is built from TRBV19 and TRBJ1-5; D is uncertain. V lost 3 bases, J lost 2 bases, and 14 bases lay in between. The CDR3 consists of 16 residues. CDR1 and CDR2 (germline): LNHDA, SQIVND (reference sequence). Here the CDR3 DNA reads TGTGCCAGTAGTATTAACCGAAGGGAGGGCAATCAGCCCCAGCATTTT. It translates to CASSINRREGNQPQHF.